This T cell receptor beta chain was captured in a study of early T cells in non-severe SARS-CoV-2 infection. Attachment of unique molecular identifiers to individual cDNA molecules was performed. TCRdb reprocessed the 5' RACE reads with MiXCR, giving one entry per CDR3 protein. Of 60,000 to 75,000 distinct CDR3 sequences listed, roughly 11% were seen once; the top ten hold 4.5% to 7%. Sequenced here: whole blood, sampled at baseline. The source of this sequence is an adult who was a healthcare worker with PCR-confirmed SARS-CoV-2 infection or an uninfected control (not recorded which).

The CDR3 DNA reads as TGTGCCAGCAGCTTAGGATCCCCCACCTACAATGAGCAGTTCTTC. Its protein is CASSLGSPTYNEQFF. The V gene is TRBV7-2, the J gene TRBJ2-1; D unclear. V was pared by 1 base and J by 2 bases, with 9 bases between. The CDR3 spans 15 residues. CDR1 is SGHTA and CDR2 is FQGNSA in the germline V gene.